The 23 T cell receptor beta chains below were found in one sample sequenced in a study of blood T cell repertoires in COVID-19. The repertoire was sequenced with immunoSEQ multiplex PCR; TCRdb's copy has only in-frame clones and lacks some. The sample has 200,000 to 250,000 clones; around 80% are singletons. Input material: PBMCs or T cells enriched from blood (not recorded which). These receptors were collected from a man aged 55 to 70 who had recovered from COVID-19.

The rearrangement links TRBV19 to TRBJ1-2; the D gene is possibly TRBD1 (6 bases). Germline V gene sequence: CDR1 LNHDA, CDR2 SQIVND (reference sequence). CDR3 length equals 14 residues. V was trimmed by 0 bases and J by 5 bases, leaving 10 bases between them. CDR3 residues: CASSIDRQDYGYTF. CDR3 bases: TGTGCCAGTAGTATAGATCGACAGGATTATGGCTACACCTTC. Supplemented by reference TRBV19 and TRBJ1-2, the full variable domain reads DGGITQSPKYLFRKEGQNVTLSCEQNLNHDAMYWYRQDPGQGLRLIYYSQIVNDFQKGDIAEGYSVSREKKESFPLTVTSAQKNPTAFYLCASSIDRQDYGYTFGSGTRLTVV.

The chain uses TRBV7-6 and TRBJ2-2; D is possibly TRBD2 (6 bases). CDR1 and CDR2 from the germline V gene are SGHVS and FNYEAQ. Trimming stripped 0 bases from V and 4 bases from J, with 12 bases between. The CDR3 is 16 amino acids. The CDR3 DNA follows: TGTGCCAGCAGCTTAGCGCGGCGGGGAGGCACCGGGGAGCTGTTTTTT. Translation gives CASSLARRGGTGELFF. Looking up the rest from reference TRBV7-6 and TRBJ2-2 gives the full variable domain: GAGVSQSPRYKVTKRGQDVALRCDPISGHVSLYWYRQALGQGPEFLTYFNYEAQQDKSGLPNDRFSAERPEGSISTLTIQRTEQRDSAMYRCASSLARRGGTGELFFGEGSRLTVL.

This chain uses TRBV3-1 (or the pseudogene TRBV3-2) with TRBJ1-6; D is unclear. The CDR3 spans 12 residues. Germline CDR1 LGHDT, CDR2 YNNKEL (reference sequence). V was cut by 0 bases and J by 12 bases, with 6 bases left in between. This chain's CDR3 is CASSQEGGPLHF. The CDR3 bases are TGTGCCAGCAGCCAAGAGGGAGGACCCCTCCACTTT.

This clone was observed a single time. This sequence joins TRBV6-5 and TRBJ1-5; no definite D call. Trimming removed 0 bases from V and 4 bases from J, with 10 bases in between. This CDR3 is built from 15 residues. Germline V gives CDR1 MNHEY, CDR2 SVGAGI. CDR3 bases: TGTGCCAGCAGTTACTCGACTTCGCGGAATCAGCCCCAGCATTTT. Its translation is CASSYSTSRNQPQHF.

The sample holds a few counts of this clone. The CDR3 region is CASSLFGGLKNTEAFF. The CDR3 nucleotides are TGCGCCAGCAGCTTGTTTGGAGGGCTTAAGAACACTGAAGCTTTCTTT. The chain couples TRBV5-1 to TRBJ1-1, with D hard to call. The CDR3 contains 16 residues. Trimming pared 1 base from V and 1 base from J, leaving 14 bases between. From germline, CDR1 is SGHRS and CDR2 YFSETQ.

V gene TRBV3-1 (or the pseudogene TRBV3-2) combines with J gene TRBJ2-1; 8 bases match TRBD2. Trimming removed 1 base from V and 5 bases from J; junction bases left unmatched: 4. This CDR3 has 15 residues. Germline V gene sequence: CDR1 LGHDT, CDR2 YNNKEL (reference sequence). The CDR3 nucleotides are TGTGCCAGCAGCCAAGTACGGGGGGGAGACAATGAGCAGTTCTTC. Protein: CASSQVRGGDNEQFF.

CDR3 protein: CASSQANRDSYGYTF. In nucleotides, the CDR3 is TGTGCCAGCAGCCAAGCTAACCGGGACAGCTATGGCTACACCTTC. The gene calls are TRBV3-1 (or the pseudogene TRBV3-2) and TRBJ1-2; 7 nucleotides agree with TRBD1. CDR1 LGHDT and CDR2 YNNKEL come from the germline V gene (reference sequence). The CDR3 has 15 residues. J was trimmed by 4 bases and V by 1 base; bases with no gene match: 6.

V usage is TRBV29-1 and J usage is TRBJ1-1; 9 nucleotides align to TRBD1. The V gene's germline CDR1 is SQVTM and CDR2 ANQGSEA. The CDR3 spans 13 residues. With 3 bases clipped from V and 1 base from J, the junction kept 0 bases outside the gene matches. CDR3 loop: CSVETGGNTEAFF. CDR3 nucleotide sequence: TGCAGCGTTGAGACAGGGGGGAACACTGAAGCTTTCTTT.

The chain links TRBV7-9 to TRBJ1-5; no clear D gene. CDR3 length: 13 residues. Germline V gives CDR1 SEHNR, CDR2 FQNEAQ (reference sequence). Trimming removed 5 bases at V and 2 bases at J, with 7 bases between. DNA for the CDR3: TGTGCCAGCAGCCACCAGGGCAATCAGCCCCAGCATTTT. It is translated as CASSHQGNQPQHF.

This chain connects TRBV11-2 to TRBJ1-6; 7 bases are a match to TRBD1. V lost 4 bases to trimming and J lost 10 bases; unmatched junction nucleotides: 13. Germline V gene sequence: CDR1 SGHAT, CDR2 FQNNGV. The CDR3 has 16 residues. CDR3 region: CASSSAAGTVGSPLHF. CDR3 nucleotide sequence: TGTGCCAGCAGCTCAGCCGCCGGGACAGTAGGCTCACCCCTCCACTTT.

The chain's CDR3 is CASSLSGYSYNEQFF. CDR3 DNA: TGTGCCAGCAGCTTATCCGGGTATTCGTACAATGAGCAGTTCTTC. This chain links TRBV7-6 with TRBJ2-7, with D unclear. The J call is in doubt because the DNA end fits TRBJ2-1 better. Germline loops: CDR1 SGHVS, CDR2 FNYEAQ. The CDR3 has 15 residues.

This sequence joins TRBV10-3 and TRBJ2-1; 9 bases fit TRBD1. CDR1 ENHRY and CDR2 SYGVKD come from the germline V gene. V was clipped by 6 bases and J by 8 bases; unmatched bases: 2. This CDR3 is built from 12 residues. CDR3 loop: CAISGTGYEQFF. For the CDR3, the DNA is TGTGCCATCAGCGGGACAGGGTATGAGCAGTTCTTC.

The chain links TRBV3-1 (or the pseudogene TRBV3-2) to TRBJ1-6, with 8 bases identical to TRBD1. Germline V gene data show CDR1 as LGHDT and CDR2 as YNNKEL (reference sequence). The junction had 6 bases not matched to a gene; V was cut back by 1 base and J by 7 bases. This CDR3 has 16 residues. DNA for the CDR3: TGTGCCAGCAGCCAAGCCGGGACAGGCCTCAATTCACCCCTCCACTTT. It codes for CASSQAGTGLNSPLHF.

Note on this clone: Relative to the germline gene, one junction end is altered; a read error may explain this. The chain carries TRBV9 and TRBJ2-2, with a possible D match to TRBD2 (7 bases). Germline V lookup: CDR1 SGDLS, CDR2 YYNGEE. CDR3 length: 14 amino acids. The CDR3 DNA follows: TGTGCCAGCAGCACAACAGGGAGGGGCGGGCAGCTGTTTTTT. Translating it yields CASSTTGRGGQLFF.

The gene calls are TRBV13 and TRBJ1-6; the match to TRBD1 covers 10 bases. The CDR3 covers 17 residues. Per germline, CDR1 PRHDT and CDR2 FYEKMQ (reference sequence). V lost 5 bases, J lost 7 bases, and 11 bases stayed unmatched. The CDR3, as DNA: TGTGCCAGCAGCCCACAAAAAGACAGGGGGCCAAATTCACCCCTCCACTTT. It encodes CASSPQKDRGPNSPLHF.

This chain uses TRBV7-2 with TRBJ1-6, with 8 bases lining up with TRBD1. CDR3 length: 15 residues. Germline lookup yields CDR1 SGHTA and CDR2 FQGNSA. The V segment lost 5 bases and the J segment 7 bases; nucleotides outside the gene matches: 7. CDR3 protein: CASSSGQGLNSPLHF. For the CDR3, the DNA is TGTGCCAGCAGCAGCGGACAGGGACTCAATTCACCCCTCCACTTT.

The chain employs TRBV19 and TRBJ1-2; possible D gene TRBD1, 5 bases. The CDR3 runs to 13 residues. V was pared by 3 bases and J by 5 bases, with 10 bases between. CDR1 is LNHDA, CDR2 SQIVND, per germline (reference sequence). CDR3 nucleotide sequence: TGTGCCAGTAGTATGCAGGGTGGATATGGCTACACCTTC. Encoded protein: CASSMQGGYGYTF.

This clone was seen only a few times. The chain recombines TRBV5-4 with TRBJ1-1; TRBD1 might be the D (6 bases). Trimming shortened V by 0 bases and J by 5 bases, and 17 bases separated the two germline ends. The CDR3 spans 16 residues. CDR1 is SGHNT and CDR2 is YYREEE in the germline V gene (reference sequence). CDR3: CASSLEGRGPATEAFF. DNA of the CDR3: TGTGCCAGCAGCTTGGAAGGCAGGGGTCCGGCAACTGAAGCTTTCTTT. The full variable domain, rest sourced from reference TRBV5-4 and TRBJ1-1, is ETGVTQSPTHLIKTRGQQVTLRCSSQSGHNTVSWYQQALGQGPQFIFQYYREEENGRGNFPPRFSGLQFPNYSSELNVNALELDDSALYLCASSLEGRGPATEAFFGQGTRLTVV.

The rearrangement links TRBV12-3 or TRBV12-4 to TRBJ2-1, with 8 bases lining up with TRBD2. The CDR3 extends over 13 amino acids. V lost 6 bases to trimming and J lost 6 bases; unmatched junction nucleotides: 4. CDR3 sequence (DNA): TGTGCCAGCAGGCTCGGGACTAGCAATGAGCAGTTCTTC. It codes for CASRLGTSNEQFF.

This chain links TRBV2 with TRBJ1-1, with 7 bases fitting TRBD1. With 6 bases clipped from V and 3 bases from J, the junction kept 10 bases outside the gene matches. CDR1 is SNHLY and CDR2 is FYNNEI in the germline V gene. This CDR3 comprises 15 residues. CDR3 sequence: CASSARQGRHTEAFF. In nucleotides, the CDR3 is TGTGCCAGCAGCGCCCGACAGGGACGTCACACTGAAGCTTTCTTT.

J is TRBJ1-5 and V is TRBV18; D uncertain. This CDR3 region has 12 residues. Germline values: CDR1 KGHSH, CDR2 LQKENI. The V end was cut by 5 bases, the J end by 1 base, with 3 bases between. CDR3 amino acids: CASSISNQPQHF. The CDR3, as DNA: TGTGCCAGCTCAATAAGCAATCAGCCCCAGCATTTT.

This clone occurred once. J is TRBJ1-3 and V is TRBV19; D remains ambiguous. This CDR3 is 17 amino acids long. From germline, CDR1 is LNHDA and CDR2 SQIVND (reference sequence). Between the trimmed V and J ends, which lost 2 bases and 2 bases, there was a span of 16 bases. This CDR3 reads CASSISGRTLPGNTIYF. CDR3 DNA sequence: TGTGCCAGTAGTATATCGGGCAGGACTTTACCTGGAAACACCATATATTTT.

The rearrangement uses TRBV27 and TRBJ2-2, with 8 bases matching TRBD1. The CDR3 loop spans 15 amino acids. Per the germline V gene, CDR1 is MNHEY and CDR2 is SMNVEV (reference sequence). V trimming: 2 bases; J trimming: 5 bases; junction bases outside the gene matches: 4. The CDR3 loop is CASSLQGAVTGELFF. The CDR3, as DNA: TGTGCCAGCAGTTTACAGGGGGCAGTTACCGGGGAGCTGTTTTTT.